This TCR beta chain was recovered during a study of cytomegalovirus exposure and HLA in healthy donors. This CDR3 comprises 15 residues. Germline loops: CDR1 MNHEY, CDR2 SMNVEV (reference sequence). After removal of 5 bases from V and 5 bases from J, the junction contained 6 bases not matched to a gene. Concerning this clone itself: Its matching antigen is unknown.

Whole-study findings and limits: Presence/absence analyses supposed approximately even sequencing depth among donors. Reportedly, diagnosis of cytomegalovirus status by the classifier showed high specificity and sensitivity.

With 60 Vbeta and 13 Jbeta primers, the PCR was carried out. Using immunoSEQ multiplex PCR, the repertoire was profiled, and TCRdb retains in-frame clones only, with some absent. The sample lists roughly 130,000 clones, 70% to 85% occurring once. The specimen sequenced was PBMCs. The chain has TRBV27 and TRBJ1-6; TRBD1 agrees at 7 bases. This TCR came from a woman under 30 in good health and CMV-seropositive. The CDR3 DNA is TGTGCCAGCAGTCTAGGGGGCGCCGATAATTCACCCCTCCACTTT. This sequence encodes CASSLGGADNSPLHF.